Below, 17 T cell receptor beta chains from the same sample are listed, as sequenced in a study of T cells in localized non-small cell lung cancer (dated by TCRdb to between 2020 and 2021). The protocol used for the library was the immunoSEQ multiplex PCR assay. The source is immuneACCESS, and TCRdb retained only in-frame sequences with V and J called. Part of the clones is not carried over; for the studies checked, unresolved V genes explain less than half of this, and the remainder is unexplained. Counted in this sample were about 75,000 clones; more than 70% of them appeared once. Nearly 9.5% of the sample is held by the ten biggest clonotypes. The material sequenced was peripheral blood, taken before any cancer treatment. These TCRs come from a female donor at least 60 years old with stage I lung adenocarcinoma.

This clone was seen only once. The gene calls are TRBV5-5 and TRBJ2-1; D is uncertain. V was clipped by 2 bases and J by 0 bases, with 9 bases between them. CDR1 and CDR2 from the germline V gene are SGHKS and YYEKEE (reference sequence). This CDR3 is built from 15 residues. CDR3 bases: TGTGCCAGCAGCTTCGGCTCACCCTCCTACAATGAGCAGTTCTTC. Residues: CASSFGSPSYNEQFF.

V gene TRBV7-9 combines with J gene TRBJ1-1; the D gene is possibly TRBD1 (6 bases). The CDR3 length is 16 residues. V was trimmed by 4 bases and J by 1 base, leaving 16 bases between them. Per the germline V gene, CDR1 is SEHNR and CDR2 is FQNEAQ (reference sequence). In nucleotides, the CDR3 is TGTGCCAGCAGCTCTATACAGGGCAGGGGGAACACTGAAGCTTTCTTT. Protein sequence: CASSSIQGRGNTEAFF.

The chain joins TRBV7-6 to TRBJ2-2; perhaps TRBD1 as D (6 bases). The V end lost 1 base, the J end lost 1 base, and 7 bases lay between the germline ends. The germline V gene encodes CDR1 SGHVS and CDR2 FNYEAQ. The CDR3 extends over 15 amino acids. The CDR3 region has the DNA TGTGCCAGCAGCTTAGAAGGGGGGAACACCGGGGAGCTGTTTTTT. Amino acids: CASSLEGGNTGELFF.

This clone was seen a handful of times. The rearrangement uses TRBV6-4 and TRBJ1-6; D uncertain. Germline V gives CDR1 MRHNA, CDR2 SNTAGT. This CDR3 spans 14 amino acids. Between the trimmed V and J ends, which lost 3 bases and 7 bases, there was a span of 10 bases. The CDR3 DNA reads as TGTGCCAGCAGTGAGGTATACAGCAATTCACCCCTCCACTTT. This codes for CASSEVYSNSPLHF.

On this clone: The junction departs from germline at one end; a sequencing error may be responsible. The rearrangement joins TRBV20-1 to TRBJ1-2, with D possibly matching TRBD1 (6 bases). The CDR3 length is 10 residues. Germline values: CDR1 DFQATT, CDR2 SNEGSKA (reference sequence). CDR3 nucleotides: TGCAGTGCTTTGAGGGGGGATCCCAACTTC. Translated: CSALRGDPNF.

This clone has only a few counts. In DNA form, the CDR3 reads TGTGCCAGCAGCTTTTTCGACAGGGGAACTGAAGCTTTCTTT. This gives the protein CASSFFDRGTEAFF. This chain joins TRBV9 and TRBJ1-1; 8 bases line up with TRBD1. The CDR3 sequence is 14 residues long. Germline assignment: CDR1 SGDLS and CDR2 YYNGEE. V was pared by 4 bases and J by 5 bases, with 7 bases of the junction left unmatched.

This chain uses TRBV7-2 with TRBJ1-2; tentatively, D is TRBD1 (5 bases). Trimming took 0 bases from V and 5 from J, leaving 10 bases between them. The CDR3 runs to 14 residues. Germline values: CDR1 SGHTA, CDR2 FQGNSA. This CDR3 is CASSLAPGGYGYTF. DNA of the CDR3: TGTGCCAGCAGCTTAGCCCCGGGGGGGTATGGCTACACCTTC.

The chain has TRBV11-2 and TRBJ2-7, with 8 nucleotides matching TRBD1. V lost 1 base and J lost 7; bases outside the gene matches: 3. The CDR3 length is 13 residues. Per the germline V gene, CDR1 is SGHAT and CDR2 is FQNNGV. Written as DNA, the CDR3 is TGTGCCAGCAGCTTAGTGCGGGACAGGGAGCAGTACTTC. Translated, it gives CASSLVRDREQYF.

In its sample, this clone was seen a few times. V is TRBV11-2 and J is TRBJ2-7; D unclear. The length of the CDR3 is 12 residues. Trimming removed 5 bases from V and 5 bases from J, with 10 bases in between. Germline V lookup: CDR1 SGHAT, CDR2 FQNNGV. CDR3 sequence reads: CASSLPQNEQYF. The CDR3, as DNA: TGTGCCAGCAGCCTCCCTCAAAACGAGCAGTACTTC.

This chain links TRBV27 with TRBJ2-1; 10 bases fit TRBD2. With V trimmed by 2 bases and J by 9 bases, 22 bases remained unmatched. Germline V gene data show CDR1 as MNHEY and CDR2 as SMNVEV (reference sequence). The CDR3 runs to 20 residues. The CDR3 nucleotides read TGTGCCAGCAGTTTAAGGGCTAGCGGGAGTAAAGGGCCCAGAGGGGGTGAGCAGTTCTTC. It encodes CASSLRASGSKGPRGGEQFF.

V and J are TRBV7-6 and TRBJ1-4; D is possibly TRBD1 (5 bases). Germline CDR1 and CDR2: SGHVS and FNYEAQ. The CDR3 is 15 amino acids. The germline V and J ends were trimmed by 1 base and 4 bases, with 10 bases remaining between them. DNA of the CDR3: TGTGCCAGCAGCTTAGGCAGCAGGGTTAATGAAAAACTGTTTTTT. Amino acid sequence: CASSLGSRVNEKLFF.

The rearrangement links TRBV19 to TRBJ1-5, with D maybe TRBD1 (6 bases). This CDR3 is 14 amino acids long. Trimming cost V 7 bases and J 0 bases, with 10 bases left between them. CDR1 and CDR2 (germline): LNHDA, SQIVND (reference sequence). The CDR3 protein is CASNDRFSNQPQHF. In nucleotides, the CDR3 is TGTGCCAGTAATGACAGGTTTAGCAATCAGCCCCAGCATTTT.

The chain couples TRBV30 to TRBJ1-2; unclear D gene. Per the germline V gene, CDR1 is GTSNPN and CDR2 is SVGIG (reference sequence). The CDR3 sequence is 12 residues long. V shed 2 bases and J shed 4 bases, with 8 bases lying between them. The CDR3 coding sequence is TGTGCCTGGAGTCCCGACCGCTATGGCTACACCTTC. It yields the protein CAWSPDRYGYTF.

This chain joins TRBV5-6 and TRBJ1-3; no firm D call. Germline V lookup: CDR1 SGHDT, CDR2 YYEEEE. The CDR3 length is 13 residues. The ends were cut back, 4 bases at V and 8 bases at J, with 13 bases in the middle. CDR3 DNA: TGTGCCAGCAGCCTGGACGTGGTGGACACCATATATTTT. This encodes CASSLDVVDTIYF.

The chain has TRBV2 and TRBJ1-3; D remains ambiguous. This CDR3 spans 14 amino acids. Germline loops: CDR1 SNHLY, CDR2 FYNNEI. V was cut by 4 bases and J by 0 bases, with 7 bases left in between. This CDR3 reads CASSAEVSGNTIYF. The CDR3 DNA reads TGTGCCAGCAGTGCGGAGGTCTCTGGAAACACCATATATTTT.

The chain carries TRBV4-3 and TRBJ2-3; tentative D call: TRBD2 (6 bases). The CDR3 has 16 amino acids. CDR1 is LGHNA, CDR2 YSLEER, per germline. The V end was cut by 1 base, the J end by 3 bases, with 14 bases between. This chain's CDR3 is CASSQGLGGGTDTQYF. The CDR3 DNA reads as TGCGCCAGCAGCCAAGGCCTAGGAGGAGGGACAGATACGCAGTATTTT.

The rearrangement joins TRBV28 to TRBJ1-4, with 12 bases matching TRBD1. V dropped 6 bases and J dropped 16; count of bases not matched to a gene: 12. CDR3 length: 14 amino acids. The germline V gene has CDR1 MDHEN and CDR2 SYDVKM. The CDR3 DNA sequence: TGTGCCAGCAGACATTCAGGGACAGGGGGCTGGGAGTTTTTT. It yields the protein CASRHSGTGGWEFF.